This T cell receptor beta chain was recorded in a study of CD8+ T cells in alopecia areata. Overall study: The drug, oral tofacitinib, was given to treated patients at 5 to 10 mg twice daily. Overall study results and limits: Mice gave a clearer picture of TCR sharing than patients did, possibly for HLA-related reasons. For lesional scalp, especially alopecia totalis/universalis, clonality was higher than in normal scalp.

As for this clone: Its specificity is not known.

Germline loops: CDR1 SEHNR, CDR2 FQNEAQ (reference sequence). The CDR3 contains 14 residues. Trimming left V 1 base short and J 7 bases short, with 11 bases between. Patients with alopecia areata provided lesional scalp punch biopsies as well as peripheral blood. The authors extracted RNA and reverse transcribed it into cDNA as the sequencing template. Clones were read by immunoSEQ multiplex PCR, and TCRdb kept only the in-frame ones, dropping some. The sample has around 140,000 clones; around 58% are singletons. The sequence was collected from a human donor with alopecia areata. This sequence joins TRBV7-9 and TRBJ2-1; unclear D gene. The sample was CD4+ T cells sorted from blood, taken at week 0. CDR3 residues: CASSLGIRVNEQFF. CDR3 nucleotide sequence: TGTGCCAGCAGCTTAGGCATCCGGGTGAATGAGCAGTTCTTC.